Following are 20 T cell receptor beta chains from one sample sequenced in a study of cytomegalovirus exposure and HLA in healthy donors. Assay used: immunoSEQ multiplex PCR; TCRdb lists only in-frame clones, some missing. This sample yields a few hundred thousand clones, of which around 91% are seen a single time; 3.1% belongs to the top ten. Sample: PBMCs. The receptors shown here come from a woman in her thirties in good health and CMV-seronegative.

V and J are TRBV2 and TRBJ2-7; no definite D call. CDR3 length: 11 residues. Trimming shortened V by 0 bases and J by 13 bases, and 10 bases separated the two germline ends. Germline V gene lookup returns CDR1 SNHLY and CDR2 FYNNEI. In DNA, the CDR3 is TGTGCCAGCAGTGAAGCAGGGTTCGCTTACTTC. It encodes CASSEAGFAYF.

The CDR3 nucleotides are TGTGCCAGCAGCTTAGGGGAGGGCCTGGGCAATCAGCCCCAGCATTTT. Its protein product is CASSLGEGLGNQPQHF. The chain employs TRBV7-9 and TRBJ1-5; D is ambiguous. CDR3 size: 16 residues. Per the germline V gene, CDR1 is SEHNR and CDR2 is FQNEAQ (reference sequence). V lost 1 base and J 2 bases, leaving 12 bases between the germline ends.

This clone is a singleton in its sample. The chain combines TRBV25-1 with TRBJ1-4; D gene ambiguous. V was pared by 9 bases and J by 4 bases, with 9 bases between. CDR1 and CDR2 (germline): MGHDK, SYGVNS. The CDR3 has 12 amino acids. Here the CDR3 reads CASNVGNEKLFF. Written as DNA, the CDR3 is TGTGCCAGTAATGTGGGTAATGAAAAACTGTTTTTT.

CDR3 sequence: CASSTGTSGKIGELFF. The CDR3 DNA reads as TGTGCCAGCAGTACCGGGACTAGCGGGAAGATCGGGGAGCTGTTTTTT. This rearrangement joins TRBV2 to TRBJ2-2; 13 bases fit TRBD2. In germline, CDR1 is SNHLY, CDR2 FYNNEI. The CDR3 runs 16 residues. Losses at the gene ends were 5 bases for V and 7 bases for J; bases not matched to a gene: 7.

The CDR3 loop is CASSLSTSYNEQFF. For the CDR3, the DNA is TGCGCCAGCAGCTTGAGTACTAGCTACAATGAGCAGTTCTTC. The V and J genes are TRBV5-1 and TRBJ2-1; tentative D call: TRBD2 (5 bases). The germline V gene encodes CDR1 SGHRS and CDR2 YFSETQ. The CDR3 is made up of 14 amino acids. Trimming took off 1 base at V and 3 bases at J, with 8 bases between the two ends.

This clone was observed once. The chain links TRBV4-3 to TRBJ2-1; 8 bases are a match to TRBD1. The junction had 2 bases not matched to a gene; V was cut back by 4 bases and J by 0 bases. CDR3 length: 15 residues. Germline V gene data show CDR1 as LGHNA and CDR2 as YSLEER. CDR3 region: CASSPDRGSYNEQFF. DNA of the CDR3: TGCGCCAGCAGCCCTGACAGGGGCTCCTACAATGAGCAGTTCTTC.

The CDR3 DNA reads as TGTGCCAGCAGTGCTGCGGAAATTAATGAAAAACTGTTTTTT. It codes for CASSAAEINEKLFF. This chain links TRBV25-1 with TRBJ1-4; unclear D gene. V was clipped by 4 bases and J by 4 bases, with 10 bases between them. Per the germline V gene, CDR1 is MGHDK and CDR2 is SYGVNS. CDR3 size: 14 residues.

This rearrangement joins TRBV27 to TRBJ2-5; 7 nucleotides line up with TRBD2. In germline, CDR1 is MNHEY, CDR2 SMNVEV (reference sequence). J lost 1 base, V lost 6 bases, and 2 bases had no gene match. The CDR3 consists of 13 residues. CDR3 nucleotides: TGTGCCAGCAGGGGGGGGGTCCAAGAGACCCAGTACTTC. It yields the protein CASRGGVQETQYF.

V gene TRBV5-1 combines with J gene TRBJ2-7; D ambiguous. V was shortened by 0 bases and J by 0 bases, with 16 bases between the two germline ends. Germline V gene lookup returns CDR1 SGHRS and CDR2 YFSETQ. The CDR3 runs to 17 residues. For the CDR3, the DNA is TGCGCCAGCAGCTTGGGCCTAACAAGGGCGACCTCCTACGAGCAGTACTTC. Amino acid sequence: CASSLGLTRATSYEQYF. Looking up the rest from reference TRBV5-1 and TRBJ2-7 gives the full variable domain: KAGVTQTPRYLIKTRGQQVTLSCSPISGHRSVSWYQQTPGQGLQFLFEYFSETQRNKGNFPGRFSGRQFSNSRSEMNVSTLELGDSALYLCASSLGLTRATSYEQYFGPGTRLTVT.

The CDR3: CASSLSGSSKETQYF. The CDR3 DNA reads TGTGCCAGCAGCCTCAGCGGGTCCTCGAAAGAGACCCAGTACTTC. The chain links TRBV7-9 to TRBJ2-5, with D possibly TRBD2 on 6 matching bases. Between the trimmed V and J ends, which lost 5 bases and 3 bases, there was a span of 16 bases. Germline V gives CDR1 SEHNR, CDR2 FQNEAQ (reference sequence). The CDR3 has 15 residues.

V and J are TRBV5-6 and TRBJ2-3, with D unclear. The germline V and J ends were trimmed by 0 bases and 2 bases, with 7 bases remaining between them. Germline CDR1 is SGHDT and CDR2 is YYEEEE. CDR3 length equals 14 residues. The CDR3 protein is CASSLDRATDTQYF. The DNA of the CDR3 is TGTGCCAGCAGCTTGGACCGCGCCACAGATACGCAGTATTTT.

J is TRBJ2-1 and V is TRBV6-5; 8 positions match TRBD2. J was trimmed by 10 bases and V by 2 bases; bases with no gene match: 10. Germline V gives CDR1 MNHEY, CDR2 SVGAGI. The CDR3 spans 15 residues. CDR3 region: CASSYGRTSPIEQFF. The CDR3 coding sequence is TGTGCCAGCAGTTACGGTCGGACTAGCCCGATCGAGCAGTTCTTC.

This clone was detected ten times or more. This sequence joins TRBV19 and TRBJ2-1; the match to TRBD1 covers 8 bases. The J segment lost 9 bases and the V segment lost 7 bases, leaving 11 bases of the junction unmatched. The V gene's germline CDR1 is LNHDA and CDR2 SQIVND (reference sequence). The CDR3 totals 14 residues. CDR3 protein: CASKTGVEVGEQFF. In DNA form, the CDR3 reads TGTGCCAGTAAGACAGGGGTGGAAGTGGGTGAGCAGTTCTTC.

The rearrangement links TRBV11-2 to TRBJ1-5, with D tentatively TRBD1 (6 bases). The CDR3 sequence is 15 residues long. Germline values: CDR1 SGHAT, CDR2 FQNNGV. V gave up 6 bases and J gave up 1 base, with 13 bases separating them. The CDR3 spells CASSSGVGSNQPQHF. In DNA, the CDR3 is TGTGCCAGCAGTTCAGGGGTGGGGAGCAATCAGCCCCAGCATTTT.

V is TRBV27 and J is TRBJ2-3, with no clear D. Germline V gives CDR1 MNHEY, CDR2 SMNVEV (reference sequence). V was cut by 3 bases and J by 6 bases, with 7 bases left in between. The CDR3 runs to 12 residues. CDR3 sequence reads: CASSFNLDTQYF. CDR3 DNA: TGTGCCAGCAGTTTTAATCTGGATACGCAGTATTTT.

This sequence joins TRBV20-1 and TRBJ2-7; D call uncertain. This CDR3 is 11 amino acids long. Germline loops: CDR1 DFQATT, CDR2 SNEGSKA (reference sequence). The V end was cut by 2 bases, the J end by 4 bases, with 6 bases between. The chain's CDR3 is CSARKAYEQYF. The CDR3 DNA is TGCAGTGCTAGAAAAGCGTACGAGCAGTACTTC.

The chain joins TRBV6-5 to TRBJ2-5; 12 bases line up with TRBD2. Germline CDR1 is MNHEY and CDR2 is SVGAGI. This CDR3 is 15 amino acids long. The junction had 7 bases not matched to a gene; V was cut back by 6 bases and J by 5 bases. CDR3 loop: CASRRTSGIGETQYF. The DNA of the CDR3 is TGTGCCAGCAGGCGGACTAGCGGGATTGGGGAGACCCAGTACTTC.

J is TRBJ1-4 and V is TRBV7-9, with 7 nucleotides matching TRBD1. V was pared by 5 bases and J by 14 bases, with 8 bases of the junction left unmatched. CDR1 is SEHNR, CDR2 FQNEAQ, per germline (reference sequence). The CDR3 is 12 amino acids. CDR3 nucleotides: TGTGCCAGCAGCCCCGGGACAGCGAATCTGTTTTTT. Amino acids: CASSPGTANLFF.

J is TRBJ1-2 and V is TRBV10-3; 9 bases are shared with TRBD1. Germline V lookup: CDR1 ENHRY, CDR2 SYGVKD. Losses at the gene ends were 7 bases for V and 4 bases for J; bases not matched to a gene: 7. This CDR3 has 14 amino acids. The CDR3 sequence: CAITDLGQGYGYTF. The CDR3 nucleotides are TGTGCCATCACTGACCTGGGACAGGGCTATGGCTACACCTTC.

The chain couples TRBV6-4 to TRBJ2-7; 9 positions agree with TRBD2. The CDR3 contains 19 residues. Trimming removed 0 bases from V and 0 bases from J; junction bases left unmatched: 12. Germline V gene sequence: CDR1 MRHNA, CDR2 SNTAGT. CDR3: CASSDSIGKGLARSYEQYF. Here the CDR3 DNA reads TGTGCCAGCAGTGACTCTATAGGAAAGGGACTAGCCCGCTCCTACGAGCAGTACTTC.